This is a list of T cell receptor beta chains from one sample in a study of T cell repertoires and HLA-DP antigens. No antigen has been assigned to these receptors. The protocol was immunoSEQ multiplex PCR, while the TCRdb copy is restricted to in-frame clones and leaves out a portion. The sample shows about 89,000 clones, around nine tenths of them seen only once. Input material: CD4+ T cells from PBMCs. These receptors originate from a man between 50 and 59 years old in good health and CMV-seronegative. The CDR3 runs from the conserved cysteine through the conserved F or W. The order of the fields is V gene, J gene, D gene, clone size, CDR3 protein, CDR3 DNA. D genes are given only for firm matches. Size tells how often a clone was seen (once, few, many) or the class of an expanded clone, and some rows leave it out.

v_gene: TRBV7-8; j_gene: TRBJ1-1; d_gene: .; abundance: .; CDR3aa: CASSLAENTEAFF; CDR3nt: TGTGCCAGCAGCTTAGCAGAGAACACTGAAGCTTTCTTT
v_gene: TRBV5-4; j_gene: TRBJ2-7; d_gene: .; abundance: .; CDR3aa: CASSAGYEQYF; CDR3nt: TGTGCCAGCAGCGCAGGGTACGAGCAGTACTTC
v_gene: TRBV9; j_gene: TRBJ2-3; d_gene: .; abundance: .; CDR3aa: CASSVLSSAEPTDTQYF; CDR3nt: TGTGCCAGCAGCGTACTTTCTTCAGCGGAGCCCACAGATACGCAGTATTTT
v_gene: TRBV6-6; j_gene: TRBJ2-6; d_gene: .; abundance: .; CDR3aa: CASTASTGANVLTF; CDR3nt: TGTGCCAGCACGGCGTCCACCGGGGCCAACGTCCTGACTTTC
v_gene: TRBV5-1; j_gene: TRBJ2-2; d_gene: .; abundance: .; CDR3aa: CASSTGVRLSNTGELFF; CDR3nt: TGCGCCAGCAGCACCGGGGTCCGCCTATCGAACACCGGGGAGCTGTTTTTT
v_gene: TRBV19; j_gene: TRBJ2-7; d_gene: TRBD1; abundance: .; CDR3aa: CASRPGTVSYEQYF; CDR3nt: TGTGCCAGTAGGCCCGGGACAGTCTCCTACGAGCAGTACTTC
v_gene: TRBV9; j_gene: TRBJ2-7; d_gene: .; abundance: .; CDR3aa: CASSVASTSYEQYF; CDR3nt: TGTGCCAGCAGCGTAGCCTCGACTTCCTACGAGCAGTACTTC
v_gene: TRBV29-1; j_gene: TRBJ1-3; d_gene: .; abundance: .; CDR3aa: CSVEDGSGNTIYF; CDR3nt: TGCAGCGTTGAAGACGGCTCTGGAAACACCATATATTTT
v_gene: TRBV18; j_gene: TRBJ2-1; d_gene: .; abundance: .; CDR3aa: CASSPEGRHNEQFF; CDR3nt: TGTGCCAGCTCACCAGAGGGGCGGCACAATGAGCAGTTCTTC
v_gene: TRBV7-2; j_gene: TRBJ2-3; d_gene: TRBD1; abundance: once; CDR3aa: CASSRRQGSTDTQYF; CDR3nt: TGTGCCAGCAGCCGCCGACAGGGGAGCACAGATACGCAGTATTTT